What follows are 3 T cell receptor beta chains derived from one specimen sequenced in a study of T cells in women clearing cervical HPV infection (dated by TCRdb to between 2017 and 2018). The library was made by the immunoSEQ multiplex PCR assay. In its TCRdb copy, this immuneACCESS table keeps in-frame sequences only and misses some clones. Where compared with another copy, unresolved V genes explain less than half of these, and the others have no known cause. For this sample, the table gives 20,000 to 30,000 clones. Over 8.5% of the sample is held by the ten biggest clonotypes. Sequenced material: blood buffy coat. Every receptor here comes from a woman aged 18 to 75 with a cervical HPV16 infection that either progressed to CIN3+ or cleared (not recorded which).

A note on this clone: Sequence at one end of the junction differs from germline and may be a read error. Read data end 3 residues before the CDR3 end; the end is taken from the germline J gene. The genes are TRBV18 and TRBJ1-1; possible D gene TRBD1, 5 bases. The germline gives CDR1 KGHSH, CDR2 LQKENI. CDR3 length: 15 residues. The CDR3 loop is CASLPNQGQNTEAFF. Partial CDR3 DNA: TGTGCCAGCTTACCAAATCAGGGCCAGAACACTGAA.

In the case of this clone: The read terminates 3 residues ahead of where the CDR3 ends, so the germline J gene completes it. This chain connects TRBV6-2 or TRBV6-3 to TRBJ2-3; the D gene is possibly TRBD2 (5 bases). V dropped 2 bases and J dropped 2 bases, with 11 bases sitting between them. CDR1 is MNHEY and CDR2 is SVGEGT in the germline V gene. The CDR3 is made up of 15 amino acids. The sequenced part of the CDR3 DNA is TGTGCCAGCAGTTACGTTGGGCTAGCCACAGATACG. This encodes CASSYVGLATDT. The entire CDR3 protein reads CASSYVGLATDTQYF.

Concerning this clone: The read halts 3 residues ahead of the CDR3 end, with the missing end drawn from the germline J gene. This rearrangement joins TRBV19 to TRBJ2-7; TRBD2 agrees at 11 bases. Trimming took 1 base from V and 2 from J; bases not matched to a gene: 13. The germline V gene encodes CDR1 LNHDA and CDR2 SQIVND (reference sequence). CDR3 length equals 19 residues. CDR3 protein: CASSIVILAGACRPYEQYF. The part of the CDR3 DNA that was read is TGTGCCAGTAGTATAGTGATACTAGCGGGAGCATGTCGGCCCTACGAG. Using reference TRBV19 and TRBJ2-7 for the parts outside the CDR3, the full variable domain is DGGITQSPKYLFRKEGQNVTLSCEQNLNHDAMYWYRQDPGQGLRLIYYSQIVNDFQKGDIAEGYSVSREKKESFPLTVTSAQKNPTAFYLCASSIVILAGACRPYEQYFGPGTRLTVT.